The 25 T cell receptor beta chains given below trace back to one sample, sequenced in a study of cytomegalovirus exposure and HLA in healthy donors. PCR employed 60 Vbeta and 13 Jbeta primers. Measured with immunoSEQ multiplex PCR; TCRdb has only the in-frame clones, and not every one. The data hold 150,000 to 190,000 clones, with roughly 84% observed a single time. The sample taken for sequencing was PBMCs. Receptor source: a woman in her late teens or twenties in good health and CMV-seronegative.

The V gene is TRBV19, the J gene TRBJ2-1, with 13 bases identical to TRBD2. The V gene end was trimmed by 3 bases and the J gene end by 8 bases; junction bases not matched to a gene: 4. This CDR3 contains 15 residues. The V gene's germline CDR1 is LNHDA and CDR2 SQIVND (reference sequence). The CDR3 protein is CASSIGTSGADEQFF. The CDR3 coding sequence is TGTGCCAGTAGTATCGGGACTAGCGGGGCCGATGAGCAGTTCTTC.

The CDR3 loop reads CASSPPSRRGGENEQFF. The CDR3 DNA follows: TGTGCCAGCTCACCACCCTCCAGGCGGGGGGGGGAGAATGAGCAGTTCTTC. The chain has TRBV27 and TRBJ2-1, with 9 bases that match TRBD2. The germline V gene encodes CDR1 MNHEY and CDR2 SMNVEV (reference sequence). V gave up 8 bases and J gave up 7 bases; unmatched junction bases: 18. The CDR3 is 17 amino acids.

This clone was counted a single time. The V call is TRBV5-1, the J call TRBJ2-2; possible D gene TRBD1, 5 bases. This CDR3 region has 16 residues. Germline CDR1 reads SGHRS; CDR2 reads YFSETQ. Trimming removed 0 bases at V and 3 bases at J, with 12 bases between. CDR3 residues: CASSLAPRVDTGELFF. Here the CDR3 DNA reads TGCGCCAGCAGCTTGGCCCCCAGGGTCGACACCGGGGAGCTGTTTTTT.

The rearrangement uses TRBV13 and TRBJ2-1; 8 positions agree with TRBD2. Germline V CDR1 and CDR2: PRHDT, FYEKMQ (reference sequence). CDR3 length equals 17 residues. The junction had 18 bases not matched to a gene; V was cut back by 5 bases and J by 9 bases. The DNA of the CDR3 is TGTGCCAGCAGCCCTCTCGTTGCCGGGAGGGACGGCGGTGAGCAGTTCTTC. It encodes CASSPLVAGRDGGEQFF.

CDR3 sequence reads: CASRRGSNNEKLFF. CDR3 DNA: TGTGCCAGTAGGCGAGGGTCCAATAATGAAAAACTGTTTTTT. J is TRBJ1-4 and V is TRBV19; D gene unclear. CDR3 size: 14 residues. The V end lost 6 bases, the J end lost 4 bases, and 12 bases lay between the germline ends. CDR1 is LNHDA, CDR2 SQIVND, per germline (reference sequence). Full variable domain (rest looked up from reference TRBV19 and TRBJ1-4): DGGITQSPKYLFRKEGQNVTLSCEQNLNHDAMYWYRQDPGQGLRLIYYSQIVNDFQKGDIAEGYSVSREKKESFPLTVTSAQKNPTAFYLCASRRGSNNEKLFFGSGTQLSVL.

The J gene is TRBJ1-6, the V gene TRBV19; TRBD1 agrees at 10 bases. Germline V gives CDR1 LNHDA, CDR2 SQIVND (reference sequence). After removal of 10 bases from V and 9 bases from J, the junction contained 3 bases not matched to a gene. This CDR3 has 12 residues. CDR3 loop: CATGDRGSPLHF. The CDR3 nucleotides read TGTGCCACCGGGGACAGGGGTTCACCCCTCCACTTT.

The rearrangement joins TRBV4-2 to TRBJ2-5; 8 bases are a match to TRBD1. The CDR3 is 20 amino acids. Germline V lookup: CDR1 LGHNA, CDR2 YNFKEQ. Trimming took 3 bases from V and 5 from J; bases not matched to a gene: 23. The CDR3 sequence is CASSQGYIRSGRGLLETQYF. Written as DNA, the CDR3 is TGTGCCAGCAGCCAGGGGTATATTAGGAGCGGCAGGGGGCTCCTGGAGACCCAGTACTTC.

The chain recombines TRBV5-1 with TRBJ2-3; 7 bases fit TRBD2. The germline gives CDR1 SGHRS, CDR2 YFSETQ. The CDR3 length is 16 residues. V gave up 2 bases and J gave up 1 base; unmatched junction bases: 7. The CDR3 protein is CASSLMAGAGTDTQYF. DNA for the CDR3: TGCGCCAGCAGCTTAATGGCGGGAGCGGGCACAGATACGCAGTATTTT.

The V gene is TRBV28, the J gene TRBJ1-3; 7 bases fit TRBD1. The germline V gene encodes CDR1 MDHEN and CDR2 SYDVKM. The CDR3 sequence is 16 residues long. V was clipped by 5 bases and J by 0 bases; unmatched bases: 7. CDR3 sequence reads: CASSPGQLSSGNTIYF. DNA for the CDR3: TGTGCCAGCAGTCCGGGACAGCTAAGCTCTGGAAACACCATATATTTT.

J is TRBJ2-3 and V is TRBV5-1; D gene ambiguous. V lost 4 bases and J lost 6, with 12 bases in between. CDR3 size: 13 residues. Germline loops: CDR1 SGHRS, CDR2 YFSETQ. CDR3 protein: CASSTNWADTQYF. CDR3 coding DNA: TGCGCCAGCAGCACGAATTGGGCCGATACGCAGTATTTT.

The CDR3 sequence is CASSPQRGGMPDTQYF. The DNA for the CDR3 is TGTGCCAGCAGTCCCCAGCGGGGGGGTATGCCAGATACGCAGTATTTT. The V gene is TRBV27, the J gene TRBJ2-3; 10 nucleotides match TRBD2. The V gene end was trimmed by 5 bases and the J gene end by 4 bases; junction bases not matched to a gene: 9. Germline assignment: CDR1 MNHEY and CDR2 SMNVEV (reference sequence). The CDR3 is 16 amino acids.

This chain connects TRBV4-1 to TRBJ2-5; 8 bases are shared with TRBD1. This CDR3 has 14 residues. The germline CDR1 and CDR2 sequences are MGHRA and YSYEKL. V dropped 0 bases and J dropped 11; count of bases not matched to a gene: 8. CDR3 loop: CASSQEGTGWEQYF. In DNA form, the CDR3 reads TGCGCCAGCAGCCAAGAGGGGACAGGCTGGGAGCAGTACTTC.

The chain joins TRBV11-2 to TRBJ2-7, with TRBD2 identical over 10 bases. Germline CDR1 SGHAT, CDR2 FQNNGV. The CDR3 totals 14 residues. The junction had 3 bases not matched to a gene; V was cut back by 5 bases and J by 2 bases. The CDR3 DNA follows: TGTGCCAGCAGCCAACTAGCGGGAACCTACGAGCAGTACTTC. Encoded protein: CASSQLAGTYEQYF.

This sequence joins TRBV5-1 and TRBJ1-1; TRBD1 aligns across 8 bases. The CDR3 consists of 14 residues. Trimming removed 4 bases from V and 5 bases from J; junction bases left unmatched: 7. Germline loops: CDR1 SGHRS, CDR2 YFSETQ. CDR3 protein: CASSTQGGGTEAFF. CDR3 in DNA: TGCGCCAGCAGCACACAGGGGGGTGGGACTGAAGCTTTCTTT.

This chain joins TRBV2 and TRBJ2-2; D unresolved. The CDR3 runs 15 residues. Germline CDR1 and CDR2: SNHLY and FYNNEI. With 7 bases removed from V and 0 bases from J, the gap between germline ends came to 12 bases. CDR3 sequence reads: CASKLVNANTGELFF. DNA for the CDR3: TGTGCCAGCAAGCTAGTCAACGCGAACACCGGGGAGCTGTTTTTT.

The V call is TRBV28, the J call TRBJ2-7; 9 bases fit TRBD2. V was pared by 1 base and J by 0 bases, with 4 bases of the junction left unmatched. Germline CDR1 and CDR2: MDHEN and SYDVKM. The CDR3 totals 16 residues. The CDR3 here is CASSLLAGGFSYEQYF. The DNA of the CDR3 is TGTGCCAGCAGTTTATTGGCGGGAGGGTTCTCCTACGAGCAGTACTTC.

This clone has just one count. The chain employs TRBV5-1 and TRBJ2-2; tentative D call: TRBD2 (6 bases). Trimming stripped 0 bases from V and 4 bases from J, with 7 bases between. Germline V gives CDR1 SGHRS, CDR2 YFSETQ. The CDR3 runs 14 residues. The CDR3 loop reads CASSLGSGTGELFF. Written as DNA, the CDR3 is TGCGCCAGCAGCTTGGGTAGCGGCACCGGGGAGCTGTTTTTT. Using reference TRBV5-1 and TRBJ2-2 for the parts outside the CDR3, the full variable domain is KAGVTQTPRYLIKTRGQQVTLSCSPISGHRSVSWYQQTPGQGLQFLFEYFSETQRNKGNFPGRFSGRQFSNSRSEMNVSTLELGDSALYLCASSLGSGTGELFFGEGSRLTVL.

The chain employs TRBV10-3 and TRBJ1-5; 8 bases fit TRBD1. The trim removed 10 bases at V and 5 bases at J, leaving 7 bases unmatched. Germline V gene lookup returns CDR1 ENHRY and CDR2 SYGVKD. This CDR3 contains 13 residues. The CDR3 nucleotides read TGTGCCACCGGACAGGGCAAGGATCAGCCCCAGCATTTT. Protein: CATGQGKDQPQHF.

The J gene is TRBJ2-3, the V gene TRBV7-2; 10 bases align to TRBD1. Trimming took 1 base from V and 5 from J; bases not matched to a gene: 6. This CDR3 has 16 amino acids. From germline, CDR1 is SGHTA and CDR2 FQGNSA. CDR3 in amino acids: CASSLGSGQGGDTQYF. CDR3 bases: TGTGCCAGCAGCTTAGGGAGCGGACAGGGGGGAGATACGCAGTATTTT.

This chain's CDR3 is CASSASGSHGELFF. CDR3 sequence (DNA): TGCGCCAGCAGCGCCAGCGGGAGCCACGGGGAGCTGTTTTTT. The rearrangement joins TRBV5-1 to TRBJ2-2; 8 nucleotides match TRBD2. The CDR3 runs to 14 residues. The V segment lost 4 bases and the J segment 7 bases; nucleotides outside the gene matches: 6. Germline V CDR1 and CDR2: SGHRS, YFSETQ. Full variable domain (remainder filled in from reference TRBV5-1 and TRBJ2-2): KAGVTQTPRYLIKTRGQQVTLSCSPISGHRSVSWYQQTPGQGLQFLFEYFSETQRNKGNFPGRFSGRQFSNSRSEMNVSTLELGDSALYLCASSASGSHGELFFGEGSRLTVL.

V gene TRBV5-4 combines with J gene TRBJ2-7; TRBD1 matches 11 bases. Germline CDR1 and CDR2: SGHNT and YYREEE (reference sequence). The V and J ends lost 4 bases and 1 base, in that order; junction bases with no gene match: 4. The CDR3 spans 15 residues. CDR3 residues: CASSRGTGGSYEQYF. The CDR3 DNA is TGTGCCAGCAGCAGAGGGACAGGGGGATCCTACGAGCAGTACTTC.

The rearrangement uses TRBV9 and TRBJ2-7; 9 nucleotides agree with TRBD1. Unmatched junction bases numbered 5, after V lost 0 bases and J lost 4 bases. Germline V gene sequence: CDR1 SGDLS, CDR2 YYNGEE. The length of the CDR3 is 15 residues. The CDR3 protein is CASSVEIGQGYEQYF. The CDR3 DNA reads as TGTGCCAGCAGCGTAGAAATTGGACAGGGGTACGAGCAGTACTTC.

V is TRBV7-9 and J is TRBJ2-5, with D possibly matching TRBD1 (6 bases). The germline gives CDR1 SEHNR, CDR2 FQNEAQ (reference sequence). The CDR3 covers 14 residues. V was cut by 7 bases and J by 1 base, with 13 bases left in between. The CDR3 DNA reads TGTGCCAGCACCCCACTAGGGGGCCAAGAGACCCAGTACTTC. Translation: CASTPLGGQETQYF.

The chain couples TRBV6-6 to TRBJ1-5; 7 bases match TRBD1. The V segment lost 7 bases and the J segment 0 bases; nucleotides outside the gene matches: 3. CDR3 length: 14 residues. CDR1 and CDR2 from the germline V gene are MNHNY and SVGAGI (reference sequence). The CDR3 protein is CASTQGDSNQPQHF. DNA of the CDR3: TGTGCCAGCACCCAGGGGGATAGCAATCAGCCCCAGCATTTT.

The V gene is TRBV5-4, the J gene TRBJ2-1; TRBD2 matches at 12 bases. After removal of 4 bases from V and 3 bases from J, the junction contained 11 bases not matched to a gene. The CDR3 has 18 residues. The germline gives CDR1 SGHNT, CDR2 YYREEE (reference sequence). This CDR3 reads CASSRPLAGGASYNEQFF. Written as DNA, the CDR3 is TGTGCCAGCAGCCGACCCCTAGCGGGAGGGGCAAGCTACAATGAGCAGTTCTTC.